This T cell receptor beta chain comes out of a study of control samples from healthy donors and cancer patients. V was pared by 4 bases and J by 6 bases, with 10 bases of the junction left unmatched. In germline, CDR1 is SGHRS, CDR2 YFSETQ. The CDR3 has 15 residues. Method: immunoSEQ multiplex PCR; TCRdb's copy keeps in-frame clones and lacks some. The table has 120,000 or so clones, around 92% seen once. The receptor's source is a man older than 75 with head and neck cancer. Sequenced input: PBMCs. The chain employs TRBV5-1 and TRBJ1-5; 7 nucleotides match TRBD1. The CDR3 loop reads CASSLGTARGQPQHF. The CDR3 nucleotides are TGCGCCAGCAGCCTAGGGACAGCAAGGGGTCAGCCCCAGCATTTT.